The 8 T cell receptor beta chains given below trace back to one sample, sequenced in a study of T cells in Graves' hyperthyroidism and ophthalmopathy. Amplification yielded TCR beta CDR3 regions, with RNA transcripts as the source. Carried out on the TCR CDR3, a first-round RT-PCR used the HTBI primer set. TCRdb re-called the multiplex PCR reads through MiXCR, storing one row per CDR3 protein. This sample has more than 350,000 distinct CDR3 sequences; roughly 15% occur once, and the top ten carry approximately 19%. Source material: blood. These receptors came from a woman aged 60-70 years with Graves' ophthalmopathy.

This clonotype was recorded many times. The J gene is TRBJ2-5, the V gene TRBV30, with 10 bases lining up with TRBD2. V lost 6 bases and J lost 5; bases outside the gene matches: 12. The CDR3 is 15 residues long. Germline assignment: CDR1 GTSNPN and CDR2 SVGIG (reference sequence). The CDR3 bases are TGTGCCTGCAGCGGGCTAGCGGGAGTCGGGGAGACCCAGTACTTC. Protein: CACSGLAGVGETQYF.

The chain recombines TRBV27 with TRBJ1-6; D remains ambiguous. There are 17 residues in the CDR3. V was cut by 4 bases and J by 0 bases, with 13 bases left in between. Germline V CDR1 and CDR2: MNHEY, SMNVEV (reference sequence). CDR3 DNA: TGTGCCAGCAGTTCCCCTCGACATAGCTCCTATAATTCACCCCTCCACTTT. Encoded protein: CASSSPRHSSYNSPLHF.

Many counts were recorded for this clonotype. The J gene is TRBJ1-5, the V gene TRBV6-1; possible D gene TRBD1, 5 bases. The CDR3 runs 13 residues. In germline, CDR1 is MNHNS, CDR2 SASEGT. V was cut by 6 bases and J by 8 bases, with 14 bases left in between. The CDR3 loop is CASRPSGGEPQHF. The CDR3, as DNA: TGTGCCAGCAGGCCATCGGGGGGGGAGCCCCAGCATTTT.

This clonotype was seen only a few times. One junction end does not reproduce the germline sequence, and a read error may be involved. The rearrangement links TRBV12-5 to TRBJ2-5; D tentatively fits TRBD1 or TRBD2 (5 bases each). CDR1 LGHNT and CDR2 FRNRAP come from the germline V gene. The CDR3 loop spans 13 amino acids. This chain's CDR3 is CASGIRGQESQYF. As DNA, the CDR3 is TGTGCTAGTGGCATCCGGGGCCAAGAGAGCCAGTACTTC.

As for this clonotype: A much larger clone lies one base from this, so it may be a read error. As DNA, the CDR3 is TGTGCCAGCAGTCGTCGACAGGGAAGGCAGTTCTTC. This translates into CASSRRQGRQFF. The J gene is TRBJ2-1, the V gene TRBV12-3 or TRBV12-4; 7 bases fit TRBD1. The CDR3 extends over 12 amino acids. V shed 5 bases, J shed 12 bases, and the junction held 7 bases outside the gene matches.

This clonotype was seen ten or more times. The chain uses TRBV20-1 and TRBJ1-1, with TRBD1 matching over 7 bases. The CDR3 totals 14 residues. The V and J ends lost 4 bases and 5 bases, in that order; junction bases with no gene match: 10. CDR1 and CDR2 (germline): DFQATT, SNEGSKA (reference sequence). The CDR3: CSATYRDSGTEAFF. CDR3 nucleotides: TGCAGTGCTACCTACCGGGACAGTGGGACTGAAGCTTTCTTT.

Many counts were recorded for this clonotype. The chain employs TRBV20-1 and TRBJ2-3, with 8 bases matching TRBD2. V was pared by 3 bases and J by 3 bases, with 11 bases of the junction left unmatched. Germline CDR1 DFQATT, CDR2 SNEGSKA (reference sequence). CDR3 size: 16 residues. CDR3 sequence reads: CSARGGLIAGTDTQYF. In DNA, the CDR3 is TGCAGTGCTAGGGGGGGTTTGATAGCGGGAACAGATACGCAGTATTTT.

This clonotype was observed a handful of times. The V gene is TRBV5-8, the J gene TRBJ2-6; perhaps D is TRBD1 or TRBD2 (5 bases each). Between the trimmed V and J ends, which lost 7 bases and 0 bases, there was a span of 17 bases. The CDR3 totals 17 residues. CDR1 is SGHTS and CDR2 is YDEGEE in the germline V gene. The chain's CDR3 is CASSLGTVSSGANVLTF. CDR3 coding DNA: TGTGCCAGCTCTCTAGGGACCGTGAGCTCTGGGGCCAACGTCCTGACTTTC.